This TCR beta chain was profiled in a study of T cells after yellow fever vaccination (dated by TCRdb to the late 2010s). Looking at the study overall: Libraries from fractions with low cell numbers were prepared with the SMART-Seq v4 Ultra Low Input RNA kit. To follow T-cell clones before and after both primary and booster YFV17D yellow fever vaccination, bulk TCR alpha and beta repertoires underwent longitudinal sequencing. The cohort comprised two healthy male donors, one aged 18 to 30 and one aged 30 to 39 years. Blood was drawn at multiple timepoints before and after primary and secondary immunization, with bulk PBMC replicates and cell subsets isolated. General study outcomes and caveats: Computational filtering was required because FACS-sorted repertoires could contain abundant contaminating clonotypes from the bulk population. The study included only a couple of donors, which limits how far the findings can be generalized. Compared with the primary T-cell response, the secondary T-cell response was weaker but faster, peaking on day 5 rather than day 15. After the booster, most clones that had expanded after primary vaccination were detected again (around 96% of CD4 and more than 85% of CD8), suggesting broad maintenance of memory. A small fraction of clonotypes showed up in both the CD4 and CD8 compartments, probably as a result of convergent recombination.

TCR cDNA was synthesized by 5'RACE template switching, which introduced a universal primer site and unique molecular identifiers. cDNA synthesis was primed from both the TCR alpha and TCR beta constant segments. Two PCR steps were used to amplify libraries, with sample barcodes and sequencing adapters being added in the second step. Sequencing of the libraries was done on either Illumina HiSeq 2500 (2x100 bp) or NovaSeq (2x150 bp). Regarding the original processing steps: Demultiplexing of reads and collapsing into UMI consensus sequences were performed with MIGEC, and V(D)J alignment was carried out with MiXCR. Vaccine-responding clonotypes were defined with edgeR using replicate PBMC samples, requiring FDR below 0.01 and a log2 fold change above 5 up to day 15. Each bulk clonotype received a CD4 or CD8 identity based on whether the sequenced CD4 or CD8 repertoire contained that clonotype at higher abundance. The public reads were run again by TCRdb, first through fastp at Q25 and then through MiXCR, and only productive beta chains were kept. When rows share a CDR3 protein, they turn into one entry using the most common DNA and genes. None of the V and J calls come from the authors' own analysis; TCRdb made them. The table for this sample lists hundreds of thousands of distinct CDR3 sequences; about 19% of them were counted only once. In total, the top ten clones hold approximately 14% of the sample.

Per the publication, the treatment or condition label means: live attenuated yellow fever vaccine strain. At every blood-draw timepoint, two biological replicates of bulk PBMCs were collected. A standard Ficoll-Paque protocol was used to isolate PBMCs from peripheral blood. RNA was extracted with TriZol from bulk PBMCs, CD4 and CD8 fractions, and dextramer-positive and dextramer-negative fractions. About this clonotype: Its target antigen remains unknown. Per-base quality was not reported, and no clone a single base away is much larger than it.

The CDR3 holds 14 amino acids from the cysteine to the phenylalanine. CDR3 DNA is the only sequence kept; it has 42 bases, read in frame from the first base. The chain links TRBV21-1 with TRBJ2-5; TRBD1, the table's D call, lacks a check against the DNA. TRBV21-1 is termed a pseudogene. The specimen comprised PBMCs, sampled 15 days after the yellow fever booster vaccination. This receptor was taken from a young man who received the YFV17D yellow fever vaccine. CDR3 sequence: CASSKDCPGETQYF. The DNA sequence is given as TGTGCCAGCAGCAAAGATTGTCCCGGGGAGACCCAGTACTTC.